This paragraph covers one T cell receptor (beta chain) sequence. The record originates from a study of blood T cell repertoires in COVID-19. The overall study: T cells, B-cell-depleted T cells, or PBMCs provided the cDNA or gDNA that served as material.

Per the authors' pipeline: Estimated nucleated cell counts came from reference gene primer amplification. The assay was immunoSEQ multiplex PCR, and TCRdb's table has in-frame clones only and misses some. V, J and clone size reflect that table, while D and trimming were determined from the DNA. The sample shows around 130,000 clones, 85% to 90% of them seen only once. The CDR3 totals 15 residues. Germline trimming cut 5 bases from V and 4 bases from J; bases unmatched to any gene: 6. Germline CDR1 reads MDHEN; CDR2 reads SYDVKM. Sequencing was performed on peripheral blood. The TCR sequence derives from a man in his sixties or seventies with active or convalescent COVID-19. The chain uses TRBV28 and TRBJ1-4; 8 bases are a match to TRBD1. The CDR3 is CASSQLTGVNEKLFF. The CDR3 coding sequence is TGTGCCAGCAGTCAGTTGACAGGGGTTAATGAAAAACTGTTTTTT.